This T cell receptor (beta chain) was documented in a study of post-analysis software for immune sequencing data. Study as a whole: Several disease courses (relapsing-remitting, secondary progressive and progressive-relapsing) of multiple sclerosis were included.

This clonotype was recorded a few times. The antigen remains unidentified. The CDR3 runs 15 residues. V lost 4 bases to trimming and J lost 2 bases, with 13 bases between them. CDR1 is SEHNR, CDR2 FQNEAQ, per germline (reference sequence). Overall study results and limits: Patients showed TRBV5-6, TRBV5-1 and TRBV20-1 among five TRBV segments more frequent than in controls. Batch-matched samples strongly co-clustered by F measure.

Included in the TCR beta cDNA libraries were unique molecular identifiers. From around 0.96 to 9.9 million T cells, about 500,000 cDNA molecules were obtained. TCRdb itself ran the PCR reads through MiXCR, one entry per CDR3 protein. The sample includes about 260,000 distinct CDR3 sequences, 35% to 40% of them seen just once. J is TRBJ2-3 and V is TRBV7-9; perhaps TRBD2 as D (6 bases). Sequencing used blood. This TCR was recovered from a girl aged 5-17 years with multiple sclerosis. The DNA for the CDR3 is TGTGCCAGCAGCTCATCCGGGACTTCCACAGATACGCAGTATTTT. This encodes CASSSSGTSTDTQYF.